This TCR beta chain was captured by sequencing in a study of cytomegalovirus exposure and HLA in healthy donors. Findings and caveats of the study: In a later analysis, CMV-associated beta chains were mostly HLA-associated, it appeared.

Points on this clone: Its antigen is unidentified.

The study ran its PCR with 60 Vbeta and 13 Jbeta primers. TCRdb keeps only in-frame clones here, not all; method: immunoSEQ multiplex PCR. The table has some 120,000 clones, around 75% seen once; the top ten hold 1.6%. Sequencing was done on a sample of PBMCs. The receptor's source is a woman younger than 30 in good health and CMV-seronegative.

This CDR3 reads CASSLGQDASTGEKLFF. As DNA, the CDR3 is TGTGCCAGCAGCCTTGGGCAGGACGCCTCCACGGGGGAAAAACTGTTTTTT. This chain joins TRBV5-8 and TRBJ1-4; no reliable D call. V shed 4 bases and J shed 8 bases, with 24 bases lying between them. The CDR3 is 17 amino acids. Germline loops: CDR1 SGHTS, CDR2 YDEGEE.